This TCR beta chain was captured by sequencing in a study of CD8 T cells in Susac syndrome. Sequencing of TCR beta was performed on blood CD8+ T cells and on blood CD4+ T cells. Healthy donors constituted the control group, matched for age and sex. Negative isolation was used for CD8+ and CD4+ T cells, and FACS enrichment was applied to TEMRA cells. The CDR3 loop spans 12 amino acids. V was clipped by 7 bases and J by 4 bases; unmatched bases: 1. The germline V gene encodes CDR1 SGHRS and CDR2 YFSETQ. With random hexamers, reverse transcription was performed on roughly 0.5 to 1 ug of RNA. The method of amplification for TCR beta CDR3 was immunoSEQ multiplex PCR, covering 54 Vbeta and 13 Jbeta. MiXCR, run by TCRdb on the immunoSEQ multiplex PCR reads, gives a single entry per CDR3 protein. The data hold about 190,000 distinct CDR3 sequences, with 95% observed a single time.

The origin of this receptor is a human donor in good health. Sequencing was carried out using CD4+ T cells from PBMCs. This chain links TRBV5-1 with TRBJ2-1, with 8 bases that match TRBD2. As DNA, the CDR3 is TGCGCCAGCCGACTAGCGTACAATGAGCAGTTCTTC. This encodes CASRLAYNEQFF.